In this sample, the clone carrying this TCR beta chain turned up a few times. Its antigen remains unidentified. This sample is part of a study of post-analysis software for immune sequencing data. On the study more broadly: Clinical courses comprised relapsing-remitting, secondary progressive and progressive-relapsing multiple sclerosis.

TCR beta libraries were prepared from cDNA with unique molecular identifiers. TCRdb reprocessed the PCR reads via MiXCR and lists one record per CDR3 protein. Counted here are about 160,000 distinct CDR3 sequences, 36% occurring once; the ten biggest clones make up approximately 30%. Study conclusions and caveats: Relative to controls, patients had several TRBV segments at higher frequency, with TRBV5-6, TRBV5-1 and TRBV20-1 among these. Multiple sclerosis patients had significantly lower normalized Chao1 diversity than controls.

Trimming shortened V by 0 bases and J by 4 bases, and 7 bases separated the two germline ends. Germline lookup yields CDR1 SGHAT and CDR2 FQNNGV. This CDR3 contains 13 residues. The chain uses TRBV11-2 and TRBJ2-7, with D unclear. The input for sequencing was blood, taken after autologous hematopoietic stem cell transplantation. The sequence was obtained from a girl aged 5-17 years with multiple sclerosis. CDR3 nucleotides: TGTGCCAGCAGCTTAGATCCAGCGTACGAGCAGTACTTC. Translated, it gives CASSLDPAYEQYF.